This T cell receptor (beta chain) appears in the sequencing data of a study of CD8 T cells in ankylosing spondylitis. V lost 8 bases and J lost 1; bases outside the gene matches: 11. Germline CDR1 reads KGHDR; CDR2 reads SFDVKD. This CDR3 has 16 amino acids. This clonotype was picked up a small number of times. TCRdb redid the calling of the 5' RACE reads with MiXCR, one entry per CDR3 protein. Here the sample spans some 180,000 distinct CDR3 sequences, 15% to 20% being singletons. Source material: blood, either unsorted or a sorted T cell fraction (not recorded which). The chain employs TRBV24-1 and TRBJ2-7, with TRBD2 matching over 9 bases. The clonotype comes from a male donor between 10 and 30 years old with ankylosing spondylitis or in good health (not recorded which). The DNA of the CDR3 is TGTGCCACCATCCGCCCTTTAGCGGGAGAATCCTACGAGCAGTACGTC. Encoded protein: CATIRPLAGESYEQYV.